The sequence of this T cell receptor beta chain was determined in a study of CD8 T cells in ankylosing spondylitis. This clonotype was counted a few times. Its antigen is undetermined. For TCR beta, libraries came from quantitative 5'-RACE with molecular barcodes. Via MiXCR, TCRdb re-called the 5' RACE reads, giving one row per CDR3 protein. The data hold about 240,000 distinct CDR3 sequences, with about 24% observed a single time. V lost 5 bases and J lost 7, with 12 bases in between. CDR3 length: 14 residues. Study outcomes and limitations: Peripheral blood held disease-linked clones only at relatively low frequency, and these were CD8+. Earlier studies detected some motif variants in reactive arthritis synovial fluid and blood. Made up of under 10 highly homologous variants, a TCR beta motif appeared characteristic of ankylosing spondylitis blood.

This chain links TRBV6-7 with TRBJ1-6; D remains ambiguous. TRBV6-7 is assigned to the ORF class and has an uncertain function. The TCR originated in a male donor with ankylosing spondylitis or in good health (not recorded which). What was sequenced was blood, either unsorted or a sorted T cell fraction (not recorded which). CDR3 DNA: TGTGCCAGCAGTCGCCCGATCGGGAATTCACCCCTCCACTTT. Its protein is CASSRPIGNSPLHF.